The 2 T cell receptor beta chains listed next were all sequenced from one sample in a study of shared clonotypes between healthy human individuals. TCRdb's copy holds only in-frame clones and misses some; the assay was immunoSEQ multiplex PCR. Counted here are some 900,000 clones, approximately 76% occurring once; the ten biggest clones make up approximately 1.5%. Material for sequencing was memory CD4+ T cells sorted from blood. Indicated subset: CD45RA-negative fraction. These receptors were collected from a young man in good health.

This clone has a count of ten or more. The chain recombines TRBV30 with TRBJ1-6, with unresolved D. There are 17 residues in the CDR3. Germline assignment: CDR1 GTSNPN and CDR2 SVGIG (reference sequence). Trimming pared 0 bases from V and 2 bases from J, leaving 14 bases between. CDR3 nucleotide sequence: TGTGCCTGGAGTGTAAACGCTGCGCGAGCCTATAATTCACCCCTCCACTTT. It specifies CAWSVNAARAYNSPLHF. The full variable domain, completed using reference TRBV30 and TRBJ1-6, is SQTIHQWPATLVQPVGSPLSLECTVEGTSNPNLYWYRQAAGRGLQLLFYSVGIGQISSEVPQNLSASRPQDRQFILSSKKLLLSDSGFYLCAWSVNAARAYNSPLHFGNGTRLTVT.

This clone showed up just a few times. This chain links TRBV5-4 with TRBJ2-7, with unresolved D. The V end lost 0 bases, the J end lost 2 bases, and 12 bases lay between the germline ends. The CDR3 consists of 15 residues. Germline V CDR1 and CDR2: SGHNT, YYREEE (reference sequence). The CDR3 sequence: CASSLDPLGPYEQYF. CDR3 bases: TGTGCCAGCAGCTTGGATCCCCTTGGCCCCTACGAGCAGTACTTC.